This T cell receptor (beta chain) emerged from a study of cytomegalovirus exposure and HLA in healthy donors. Study-level findings and limits: Roughly even sequencing depth across donors was the assumption behind the presence/absence analyses. A list of 150 or so TCR beta chains associated with cytomegalovirus was given. Within an earlier analysis, most TCR beta V segments proved productive either about 90% or about 30% of the time.

60 Vbeta and 13 Jbeta primers were used in PCR. Generated by immunoSEQ multiplex PCR, the TCRdb table keeps only in-frame clones and is missing some. The sample lists 150,000 to 200,000 clones; approximately 80% were seen once. At collection, donors were nominally healthy, but unrecorded immune exposures were probable. This clone came up once. As yet, its antigen is unknown. The CDR3 runs to 17 residues. The germline V gene has CDR1 SGHRS and CDR2 YFSETQ. Trimming cost V 4 bases and J 0 bases; bases outside gene matches: 6. This chain links TRBV5-1 with TRBJ2-7; 14 bases match TRBD2. The TCR sequence derives from a woman aged 25 to 45 in good health and CMV-seropositive. Sequencing was carried out using PBMCs. CDR3 coding DNA: TGCGCCAGCAGCCTGGGACTAGCGGGAGTCCCCTCCTACGAGCAGTACTTC. It yields the protein CASSLGLAGVPSYEQYF. The whole variable domain, filled in from reference TRBV5-1 and TRBJ2-7, reads KAGVTQTPRYLIKTRGQQVTLSCSPISGHRSVSWYQQTPGQGLQFLFEYFSETQRNKGNFPGRFSGRQFSNSRSEMNVSTLELGDSALYLCASSLGLAGVPSYEQYFGPGTRLTVT.